This T cell receptor beta chain was sequenced during a study of response to subunit inactivated influenza vaccine. Notes on the study in general: Researchers suggested that each seasonal influenza vaccination recruits few new T cells.

Germline V CDR1 and CDR2: MNHEY, SVGEGT. The CDR3 is 17 residues long. With 2 bases clipped from V and 4 bases from J, the junction kept 10 bases outside the gene matches. TCRdb redid the calling of the RT-PCR reads with MiXCR, one entry per CDR3 protein. Counted here are more than 700,000 distinct CDR3 sequences, around 20% occurring once; the ten biggest clones make up 10%. This clonotype was seen only a few times. As yet, its antigen is unknown. This TCR derives from a man aged 45-65 years who received an inactivated influenza vaccine. The V and J genes are TRBV6-2 or TRBV6-3 and TRBJ2-1; 8 nucleotides agree with TRBD2. The specimen comprised PBMCs from blood, sampled around 5 days after vaccination. Here the CDR3 reads CASSYRRRAGGYNEQFF. CDR3 DNA: TGTGCCAGCAGTTACCGCCGGCGCGCGGGAGGATACAATGAGCAGTTCTTC.